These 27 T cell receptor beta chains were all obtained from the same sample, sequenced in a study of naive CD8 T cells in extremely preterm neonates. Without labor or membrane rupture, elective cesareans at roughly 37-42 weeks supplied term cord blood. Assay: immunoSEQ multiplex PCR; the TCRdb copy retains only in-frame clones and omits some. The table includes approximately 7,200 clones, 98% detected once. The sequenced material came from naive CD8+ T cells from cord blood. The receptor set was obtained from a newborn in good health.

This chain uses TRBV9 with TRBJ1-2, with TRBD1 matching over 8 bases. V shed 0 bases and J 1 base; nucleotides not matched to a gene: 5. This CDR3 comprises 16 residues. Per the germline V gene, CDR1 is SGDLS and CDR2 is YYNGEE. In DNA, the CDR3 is TGTGCCAGCAGCGTAGGGGGACAGGCCAGTAACTATGGCTACACCTTC. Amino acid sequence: CASSVGGQASNYGYTF.

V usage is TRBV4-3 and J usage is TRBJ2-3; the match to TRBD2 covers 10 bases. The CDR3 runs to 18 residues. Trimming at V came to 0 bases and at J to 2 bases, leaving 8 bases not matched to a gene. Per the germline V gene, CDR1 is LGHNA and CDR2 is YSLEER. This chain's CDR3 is CASSQDSLGLAPTDTQYF. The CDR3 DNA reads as TGCGCCAGCAGCCAAGATTCCCTGGGACTAGCGCCCACAGATACGCAGTATTTT.

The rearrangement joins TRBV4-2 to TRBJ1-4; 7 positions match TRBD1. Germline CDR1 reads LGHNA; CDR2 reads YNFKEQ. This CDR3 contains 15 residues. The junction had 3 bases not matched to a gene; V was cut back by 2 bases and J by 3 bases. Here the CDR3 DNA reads TGTGCCAGCAGCCAACGGGACAGCGCTAATGAAAAACTGTTTTTT. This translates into CASSQRDSANEKLFF.

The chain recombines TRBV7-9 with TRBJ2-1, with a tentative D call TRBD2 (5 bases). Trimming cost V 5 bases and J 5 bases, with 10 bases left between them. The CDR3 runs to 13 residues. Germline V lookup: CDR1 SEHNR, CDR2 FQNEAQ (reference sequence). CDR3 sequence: CASSLRTDNEQFF. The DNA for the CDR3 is TGTGCCAGCAGCCTCCGGACTGACAATGAGCAGTTCTTC.

CDR3 amino acids: CASSLDSGPSYNEQFF. CDR3 in DNA: TGTGCCAGCAGCTTAGATAGCGGGCCCTCCTACAATGAGCAGTTCTTC. The chain combines TRBV11-2 with TRBJ2-1, with TRBD2 identical over 7 bases. J was trimmed by 0 bases and V by 0 bases; bases with no gene match: 2. Germline V lookup: CDR1 SGHAT, CDR2 FQNNGV. This CDR3 spans 16 amino acids.

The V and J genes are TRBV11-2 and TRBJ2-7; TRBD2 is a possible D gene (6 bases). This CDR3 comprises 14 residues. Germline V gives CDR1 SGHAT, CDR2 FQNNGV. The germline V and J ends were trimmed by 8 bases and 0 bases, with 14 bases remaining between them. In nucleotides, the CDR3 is TGTGCCAGCTCAGTGGGGACTCCCTCCTACGAGCAGTACTTC. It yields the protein CASSVGTPSYEQYF.

The CDR3, as DNA: TGCGCCAGCAGCTTGTATCCTAGCGGGGGAAATGAGCAGTTCTTC. Amino acids: CASSLYPSGGNEQFF. J is TRBJ2-1 and V is TRBV5-1, with 10 bases that match TRBD2. V lost 1 base and J lost 7; bases outside the gene matches: 5. This CDR3 is 15 amino acids long. Per germline, CDR1 SGHRS and CDR2 YFSETQ.

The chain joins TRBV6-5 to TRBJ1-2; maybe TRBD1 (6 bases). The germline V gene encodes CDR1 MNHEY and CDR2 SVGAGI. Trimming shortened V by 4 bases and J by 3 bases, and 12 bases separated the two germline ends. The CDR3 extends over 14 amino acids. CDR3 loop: CASSSSGTHYGYTF. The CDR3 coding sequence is TGTGCCAGCAGTTCCTCCGGGACACACTATGGCTACACCTTC.

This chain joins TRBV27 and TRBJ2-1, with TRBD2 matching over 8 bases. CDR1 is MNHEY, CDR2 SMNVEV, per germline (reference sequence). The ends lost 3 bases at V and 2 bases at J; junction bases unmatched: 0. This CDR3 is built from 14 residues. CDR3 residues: CASSFGGAYNEQFF. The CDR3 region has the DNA TGTGCCAGCAGTTTCGGGGGGGCCTACAATGAGCAGTTCTTC.

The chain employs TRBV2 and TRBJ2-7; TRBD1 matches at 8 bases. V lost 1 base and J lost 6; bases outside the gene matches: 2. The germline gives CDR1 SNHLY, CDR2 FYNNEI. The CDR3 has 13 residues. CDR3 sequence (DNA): TGTGCCAGCAGTGAAGGTCAGGGGGCCGAGCAGTACTTC. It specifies CASSEGQGAEQYF.

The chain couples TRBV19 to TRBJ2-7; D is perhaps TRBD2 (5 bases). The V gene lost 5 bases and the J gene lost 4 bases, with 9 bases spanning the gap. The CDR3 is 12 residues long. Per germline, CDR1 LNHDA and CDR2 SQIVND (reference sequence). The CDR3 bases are TGTGCCAGTAGTTTCGAGGGATACGAGCAGTACTTC. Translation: CASSFEGYEQYF.

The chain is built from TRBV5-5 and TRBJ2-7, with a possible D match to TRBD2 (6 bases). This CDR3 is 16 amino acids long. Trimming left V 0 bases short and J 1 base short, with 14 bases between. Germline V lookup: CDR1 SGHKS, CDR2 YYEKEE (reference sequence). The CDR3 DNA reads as TGTGCCAGCAGCTTGGGGACGCAGGAGGGTTCCTACGAGCAGTACTTC. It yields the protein CASSLGTQEGSYEQYF.

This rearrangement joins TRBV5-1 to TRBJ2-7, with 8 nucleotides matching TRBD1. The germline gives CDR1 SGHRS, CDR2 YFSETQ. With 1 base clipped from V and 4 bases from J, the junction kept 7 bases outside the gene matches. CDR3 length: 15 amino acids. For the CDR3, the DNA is TGCGCCAGCAGCTTGTCCCGGACAGGGAGGTACGAGCAGTACTTC. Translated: CASSLSRTGRYEQYF.

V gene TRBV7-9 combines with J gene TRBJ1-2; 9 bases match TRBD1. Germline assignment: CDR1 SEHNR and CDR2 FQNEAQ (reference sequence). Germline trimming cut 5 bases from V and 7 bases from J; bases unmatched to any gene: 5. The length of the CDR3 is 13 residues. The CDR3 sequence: CASSPGTGSGYTF. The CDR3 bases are TGTGCCAGCAGCCCGGGGACAGGGAGTGGCTACACCTTC. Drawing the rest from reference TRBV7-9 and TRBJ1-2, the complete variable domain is DTGVSQNPRHKITKRGQNVTFRCDPISEHNRLYWYRQTLGQGPEFLTYFQNEAQLEKSRLLSDRFSAERPKGSFSTLEIQRTEQGDSAMYLCASSPGTGSGYTFGSGTRLTVV.

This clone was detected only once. The CDR3 DNA is TGTGCCAGCAGCGCAGGGTCCACTGAAGCTTTCTTT. This codes for CASSAGSTEAFF. V is TRBV5-6 and J is TRBJ1-1, with a weak D call TRBD1 (5 bases). CDR3 length: 12 amino acids. In germline, CDR1 is SGHDT, CDR2 YYEEEE. The germline V and J ends were trimmed by 4 bases and 4 bases, with 8 bases remaining between them. Variable domain in full (rest from reference TRBV5-6 and TRBJ1-1): DAGVTQSPTHLIKTRGQQVTLRCSPKSGHDTVSWYQQALGQGPQFIFQYYEEEERQRGNFPDRFSGHQFPNYSSELNVNALLLGDSALYLCASSAGSTEAFFGQGTRLTVV.

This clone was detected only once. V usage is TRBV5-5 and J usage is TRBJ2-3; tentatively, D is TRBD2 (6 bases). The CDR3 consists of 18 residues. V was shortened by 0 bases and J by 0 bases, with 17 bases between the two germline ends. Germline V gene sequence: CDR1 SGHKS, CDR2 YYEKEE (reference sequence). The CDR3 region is CASSLVAGTPASTDTQYF. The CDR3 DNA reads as TGTGCCAGCAGCTTGGTCGCGGGGACCCCTGCCAGCACAGATACGCAGTATTTT.

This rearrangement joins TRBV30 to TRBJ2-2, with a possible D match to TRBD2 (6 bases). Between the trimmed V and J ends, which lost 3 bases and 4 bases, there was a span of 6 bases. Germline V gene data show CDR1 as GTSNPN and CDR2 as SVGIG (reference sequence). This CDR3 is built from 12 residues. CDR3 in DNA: TGTGCCTGGAGCGGGGGCACCGGGGAGCTGTTTTTT. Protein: CAWSGGTGELFF.

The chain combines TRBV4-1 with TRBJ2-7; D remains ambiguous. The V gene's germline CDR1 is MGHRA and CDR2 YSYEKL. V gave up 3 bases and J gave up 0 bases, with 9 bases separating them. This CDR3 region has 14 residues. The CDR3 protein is CASSQRASSYEQYF. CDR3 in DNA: TGCGCCAGCAGCCAGAGAGCTTCCTCCTACGAGCAGTACTTC.

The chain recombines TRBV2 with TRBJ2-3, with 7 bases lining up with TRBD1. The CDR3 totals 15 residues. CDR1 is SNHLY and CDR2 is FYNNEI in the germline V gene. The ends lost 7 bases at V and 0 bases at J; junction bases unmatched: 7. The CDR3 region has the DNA TGTGCCAGCATCGAGGGGGCCTTAAGCACAGATACGCAGTATTTT. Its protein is CASIEGALSTDTQYF. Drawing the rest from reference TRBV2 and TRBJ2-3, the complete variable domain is EPEVTQTPSHQVTQMGQEVILRCVPISNHLYFYWYRQILGQKVEFLVSFYNNEISEKSEIFDDQFSVERPDGSNFTLKIRSTKLEDSAMYFCASIEGALSTDTQYFGPGTRLTVL.

The CDR3 reads CASSPRDRGREQYF. The CDR3, as DNA: TGTGCCAGTTCTCCCCGGGACAGGGGGCGAGAGCAGTACTTC. V gene TRBV5-6 combines with J gene TRBJ2-7, with TRBD1 matching 12 bases. Per germline, CDR1 SGHDT and CDR2 YYEEEE. Losses at the gene ends were 8 bases for V and 7 bases for J; bases not matched to a gene: 10. This CDR3 has 14 amino acids.

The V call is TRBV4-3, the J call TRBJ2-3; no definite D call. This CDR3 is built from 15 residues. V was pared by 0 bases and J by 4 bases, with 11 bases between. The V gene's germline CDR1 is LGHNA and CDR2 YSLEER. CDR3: CASSQDGGNADTQYF. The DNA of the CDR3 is TGCGCCAGCAGCCAAGACGGCGGTAACGCAGATACGCAGTATTTT.

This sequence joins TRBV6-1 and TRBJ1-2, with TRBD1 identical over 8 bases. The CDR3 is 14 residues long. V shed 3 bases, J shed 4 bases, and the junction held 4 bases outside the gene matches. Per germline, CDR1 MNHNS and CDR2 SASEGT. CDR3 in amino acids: CASSDRGRAYGYTF. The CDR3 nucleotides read TGTGCCAGCAGTGACAGGGGGCGCGCCTATGGCTACACCTTC.

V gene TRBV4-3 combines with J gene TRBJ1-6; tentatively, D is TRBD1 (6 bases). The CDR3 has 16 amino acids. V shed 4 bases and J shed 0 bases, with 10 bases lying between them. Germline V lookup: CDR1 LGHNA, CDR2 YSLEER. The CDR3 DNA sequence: TGCGCCAGCAGCCGCGGACAGAGCTCCTATAATTCACCCCTCCACTTT. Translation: CASSRGQSSYNSPLHF.

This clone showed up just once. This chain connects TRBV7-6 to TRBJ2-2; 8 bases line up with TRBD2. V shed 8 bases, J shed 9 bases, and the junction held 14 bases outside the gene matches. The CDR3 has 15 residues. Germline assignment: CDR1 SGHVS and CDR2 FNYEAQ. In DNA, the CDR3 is TGTGCCAGCGGGCCCCCGGGGGGGCCAAAGCGGGAGCTGTTTTTT. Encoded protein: CASGPPGGPKRELFF.

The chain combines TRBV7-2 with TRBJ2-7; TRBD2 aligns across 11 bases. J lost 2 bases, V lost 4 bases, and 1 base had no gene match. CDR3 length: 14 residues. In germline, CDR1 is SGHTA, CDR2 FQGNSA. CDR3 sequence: CASSSGLAAYEQYF. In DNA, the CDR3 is TGTGCCAGCAGCTCGGGACTAGCGGCCTACGAGCAGTACTTC.

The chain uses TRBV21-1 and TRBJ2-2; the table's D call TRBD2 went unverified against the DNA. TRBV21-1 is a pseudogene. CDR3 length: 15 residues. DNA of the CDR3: TGTGCCAGCAGCAAAATTCGGGGGGGCACCGGGGAGCTGTTTTTT. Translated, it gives CASSKIRGGTGELFF.

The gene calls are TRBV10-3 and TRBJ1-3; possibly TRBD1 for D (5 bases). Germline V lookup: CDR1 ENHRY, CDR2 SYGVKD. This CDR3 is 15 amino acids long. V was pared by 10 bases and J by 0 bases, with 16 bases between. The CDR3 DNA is TGTGCCACCCAGGACAACTTAAGCTCTGGAAACACCATATATTTT. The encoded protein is CATQDNLSSGNTIYF.